Listed below are T cell receptor beta chains from one sample, sequenced in a study of T-cell memory formation after mild COVID-19. TCRdb recomputed calls from the 5' RACE reads with MiXCR, one row per CDR3 protein. Here the sample spans under 350,000 distinct CDR3 sequences, around 15% being singletons. Sequencing was done on a sample of PBMCs or a T cell subset sorted from them (not recorded which). The source is a man younger than 35 who had mild COVID-19 (a few samples of this study predate the infection). Cell type and time point are not known. CDR3s include the opening cysteine and the closing phenylalanine or tryptophan. Each record gives: D gene, J gene, V gene, CDR3 length, clone size, CDR3 DNA, CDR3 protein. D genes are given only for firm matches. A clone size is listed for some rows: how often the clone was seen (once, few, many), or a class if it is expanded.

-,TRBJ2-1,TRBV6-2/TRBV6-3,15,-,TGTGCCAGCAGTTACGGGGGGCCAGGGTACAATGAGCAGTTCTTC,CASSYGGPGYNEQFF
-,TRBJ2-3,TRBV29-1,15,-,TGCAGCGCCTCCCCGAGGGGGGGCCGGGTAGATACGCAGTATTTT,CSASPRGGRVDTQYF
-,TRBJ2-5,TRBV15,15,few,TGTGCCACCAGCAGAGATAGGGGGTTCGGAGAGACCCAGTACTTC,CATSRDRGFGETQYF
-,TRBJ2-7,TRBV28,11,few,TGTGCCAGCAGTGCCCCTAGGGAGCAGTACTTC,CASSAPREQYF
-,TRBJ2-5,TRBV4-2,13,many,TGTGCCAGCAGCCCTACTCTCCAAGAGACCCAGTACTTC,CASSPTLQETQYF
-,TRBJ1-1,TRBV5-1,12,few,TGCGCCAGCAGCTGGGGGGGGAAGCAGGCTTTCTTT,CASSWGGKQAFF
TRBD1,TRBJ2-6,TRBV12-3/TRBV12-4,22,-,TGTGCCAGCAGTTCGGGCCCGGGACAGGCTCTATCGGGTGCTTCTGGGGCCAACGTCCTGACTTTC,CASSSGPGQALSGASGANVLTF
TRBD2,TRBJ2-3,TRBV10-3,16,-,TGTGCCATCAGGGTGACTAGCGGGGGGTGGGGAGATACGCAGTATTTT,CAIRVTSGGWGDTQYF
-,TRBJ2-3,TRBV7-2,15,few,TGTGCCAGCAGCCGAGGGGCCAATGTACTCGGTACGCAGTATTTT,CASSRGANVLGTQYF
TRBD1,TRBJ1-2,TRBV5-1,14,few,TGCGCCAGCAGACAGGGGGCCGGTAACTATGGCTACACCTTC,CASRQGAGNYGYTF
-,TRBJ2-5,TRBV5-1,15,-,TGCGCCAGCAGCCTGGTGGGTAGCCGTGGGGAGACCCAGTACTTC,CASSLVGSRGETQYF
-,TRBJ2-1,TRBV7-9,14,-,TGTGCCAGCACCCCGGACCTGGCGGGTAATGAGCAGTTCTTC,CASTPDLAGNEQFF
TRBD2,TRBJ2-3,TRBV9,14,-,TGTGCCAGCAGCAGCGGGGGCCACACAGATACGCAGTATTTT,CASSSGGHTDTQYF
TRBD1,TRBJ1-1,TRBV12-3/TRBV12-4,13,-,TGTGCCAGCAGTTCCTGGGACAGGGCGGTAGCTTTCTTT,CASSSWDRAVAFF
TRBD2,TRBJ2-7,TRBV20-1,13,-,TGTCCGTTAGGGCCGGGGGGACCCTACGAGCAGTACTTC,CPLGPGGPYEQYF
-,TRBJ2-5,TRBV4-1,14,-,TGCGCCAGCAGCCAAGGGTTGCAGAAAGAGACCCAGTACTTC,CASSQGLQKETQYF
-,TRBJ2-1,TRBV11-2,14,many,TGTGCCAGCAGCTTAAGAGTTTCCTACAATGAGCAGTTCTTC,CASSLRVSYNEQFF
TRBD1,TRBJ1-1,TRBV6-5,15,-,TGTGCCAGCAGACGCCTGGACAGGGGGCCGGGTTGGGCTTTCTTT,CASRRLDRGPGWAFF